What follows are 11 T cell receptor beta chains derived from one specimen sequenced in a study of T cell responses to AZD1222 COVID-19 vaccine. Assay used: immunoSEQ multiplex PCR; TCRdb lists only in-frame clones, some missing. The sample has roughly 100,000 clones, approximately 91% seen once. The material sequenced was peripheral blood, taken on day 0 of AZD1222 vaccination. The source of these receptors is an adult in good health.

The chain has TRBV6-1 and TRBJ2-6; TRBD1 matches at 11 bases. The CDR3 has 20 amino acids. Looked up from germline, CDR1 is MNHNS and CDR2 is SASEGT. V lost 3 bases and J lost 3; bases outside the gene matches: 13. The DNA of the CDR3 is TGTGCCAGCAGTGAGAACCCCACGGGACAGGGGGTGTTTGGGGCCAACGTCCTGACTTTC. It is translated as CASSENPTGQGVFGANVLTF.

V and J are TRBV6-2 or TRBV6-3 and TRBJ2-5; D call uncertain. Trimming stripped 1 base from V and 0 bases from J, with 6 bases between. The CDR3 has 14 residues. Germline V gives CDR1 MNHEY, CDR2 SVGEGT. CDR3 nucleotides: TGTGCCAGCAGTTACTATTCTGACCAAGAGACCCAGTACTTC. It is translated as CASSYYSDQETQYF.

V gene TRBV6-5 combines with J gene TRBJ2-2, with D perhaps TRBD1 (6 bases). This CDR3 comprises 12 residues. Germline V gene lookup returns CDR1 MNHEY and CDR2 SVGAGI. With 8 bases removed from V and 6 bases from J, the gap between germline ends came to 10 bases. CDR3 in amino acids: CASARQAGELFF. The CDR3 DNA sequence: TGTGCCAGCGCCCGACAGGCCGGGGAGCTGTTTTTT.

The chain employs TRBV7-2 and TRBJ1-1, with D tentatively TRBD1 (6 bases). The CDR3 has 14 residues. Germline assignment: CDR1 SGHTA and CDR2 FQGNSA. Trimming left V 2 bases short and J 9 bases short, with 16 bases between. The CDR3 DNA reads as TGTGCCAGCAGCTTACTTGAGAGGGGGGGTAAAGCTTTCTTT. Translating it yields CASSLLERGGKAFF.

This chain uses TRBV7-2 with TRBJ2-7, with D perhaps TRBD2 (7 bases). Trimming pared 3 bases from V and 6 bases from J, leaving 18 bases between. The CDR3 is made up of 15 amino acids. From germline, CDR1 is SGHTA and CDR2 FQGNSA. This chain's CDR3 is CASSFDSGGAGEQYF. DNA for the CDR3: TGTGCCAGCAGCTTTGATTCGGGGGGCGCGGGCGAGCAGTACTTC.

J is TRBJ1-3 and V is TRBV10-3; tentative D call: TRBD1 (5 bases). This CDR3 contains 15 residues. Germline V lookup: CDR1 ENHRY, CDR2 SYGVKD. V was pared by 3 bases and J by 4 bases, with 13 bases between. The CDR3 DNA is TGTGCCATCAGTGATACAGGCGTTGGAGGAAACACCATATATTTT. It codes for CAISDTGVGGNTIYF.

On this clone itself: Other nucleotide sequences from this sample produce the same CDR3. The chain carries TRBV12-5 and TRBJ1-5; no clear D. V was trimmed by 5 bases and J by 4 bases, leaving 3 bases between them. The CDR3 has 11 amino acids. CDR1 LGHNT and CDR2 FRNRAP come from the germline V gene. Here the CDR3 DNA reads TGTGCTAGTGGTCCAAATCAGCCCCAGCATTTT. Protein product: CASGPNQPQHF.

This clone was observed a single time. The chain employs TRBV5-1 and TRBJ2-4; D possibly uses TRBD1 or TRBD2 (6 bases each). The CDR3 has 13 amino acids. CDR1 is SGHRS, CDR2 YFSETQ, per germline. V dropped 0 bases and J dropped 15 bases, with 16 bases sitting between them. CDR3 sequence (DNA): TGCGCCAGCAGCTTGGGAACCGGGGGCCCAACGTACTTC. Its translation is CASSLGTGGPTYF.

This clone came up once. The J gene is TRBJ2-5, the V gene TRBV7-9; D is ambiguous. Per germline, CDR1 SEHNR and CDR2 FQNEAQ (reference sequence). Between the trimmed V and J ends, which lost 7 bases and 4 bases, there was a span of 7 bases. The CDR3 consists of 11 residues. The CDR3 DNA sequence: TGTGCCAGCAAGGGCGGAGAGACCCAGTACTTC. Residues: CASKGGETQYF.

The J gene is TRBJ1-2, the V gene TRBV2, with D hard to call. The CDR3 is 17 residues long. V lost 7 bases to trimming and J lost 8 bases, with 29 bases between them. In germline, CDR1 is SNHLY, CDR2 FYNNEI. DNA for the CDR3: TGTGCCAGCACCTCGGCAGTCCCGTTCTGGGGATATGGAGGCTACACCTTC. As protein: CASTSAVPFWGYGGYTF.

This clone was seen only once. The chain combines TRBV29-1 with TRBJ1-4, with no clear D. The CDR3 runs to 13 residues. Deletions cut 2 bases from V and 7 bases from J, with 11 bases between. Germline values: CDR1 SQVTM, CDR2 ANQGSEA. CDR3: CSVESPAGEKLFF. The DNA of the CDR3 is TGCAGCGTTGAATCCCCGGCCGGTGAAAAACTGTTTTTT. The whole variable domain, filled in from reference TRBV29-1 and TRBJ1-4, reads SAVISQKPSRDICQRGTSLTIQCQVDSQVTMMFWYRQQPGQSLTLIATANQGSEATYESGFVIDKFPISRPNLTFSTLTVSNMSPEDSSIYLCSVESPAGEKLFFGSGTQLSVL.